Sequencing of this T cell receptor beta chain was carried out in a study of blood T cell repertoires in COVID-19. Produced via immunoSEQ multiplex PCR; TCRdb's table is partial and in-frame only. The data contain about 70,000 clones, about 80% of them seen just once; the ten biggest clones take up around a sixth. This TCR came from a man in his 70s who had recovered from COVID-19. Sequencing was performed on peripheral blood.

The chain's CDR3 is CASSPSTGNYGYTF. The CDR3 DNA sequence: TGTGCCAGCAGCCCCTCGACAGGGAACTATGGCTACACCTTC. V usage is TRBV28 and J usage is TRBJ1-2, with 7 positions matching TRBD1. Looked up from germline, CDR1 is MDHEN and CDR2 is SYDVKM. The CDR3 loop spans 14 amino acids. The junction had 6 bases not matched to a gene; V was cut back by 6 bases and J by 2 bases.